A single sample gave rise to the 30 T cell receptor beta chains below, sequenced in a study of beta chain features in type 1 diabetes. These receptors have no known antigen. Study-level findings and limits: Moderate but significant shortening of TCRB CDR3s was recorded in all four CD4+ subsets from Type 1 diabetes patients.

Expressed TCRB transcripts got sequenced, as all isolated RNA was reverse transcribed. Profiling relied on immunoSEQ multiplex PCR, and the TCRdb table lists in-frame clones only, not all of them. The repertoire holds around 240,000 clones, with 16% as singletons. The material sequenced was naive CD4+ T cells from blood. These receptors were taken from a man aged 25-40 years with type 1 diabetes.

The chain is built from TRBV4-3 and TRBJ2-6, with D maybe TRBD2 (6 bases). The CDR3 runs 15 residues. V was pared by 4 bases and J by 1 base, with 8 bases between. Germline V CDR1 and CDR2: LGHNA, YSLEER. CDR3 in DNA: TGCGCCAGCAGCCCGGAGGGGTCTGGGGCCAACGTCCTGACTTTC. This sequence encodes CASSPEGSGANVLTF.

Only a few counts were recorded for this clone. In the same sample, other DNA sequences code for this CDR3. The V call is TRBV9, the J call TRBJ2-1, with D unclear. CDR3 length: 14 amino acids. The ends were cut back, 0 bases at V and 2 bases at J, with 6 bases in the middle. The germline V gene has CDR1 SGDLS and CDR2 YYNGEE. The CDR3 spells CASSVGGPYNEQFF. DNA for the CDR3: TGTGCCAGCAGCGTAGGTGGTCCCTACAATGAGCAGTTCTTC.

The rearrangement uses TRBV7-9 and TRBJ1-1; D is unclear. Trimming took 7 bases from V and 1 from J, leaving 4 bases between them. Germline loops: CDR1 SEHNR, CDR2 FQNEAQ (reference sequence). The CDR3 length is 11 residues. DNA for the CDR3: TGTGCCAGCATCCGGAACACTGAAGCTTTCTTT. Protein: CASIRNTEAFF.

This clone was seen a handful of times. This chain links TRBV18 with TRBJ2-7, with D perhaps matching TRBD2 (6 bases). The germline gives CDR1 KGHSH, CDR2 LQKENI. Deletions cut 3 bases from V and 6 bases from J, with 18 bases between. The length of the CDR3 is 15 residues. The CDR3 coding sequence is TGTGCCAGCTCACCCAGGACTACCCGGACCCTCGAGCAGTACTTC. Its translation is CASSPRTTRTLEQYF.

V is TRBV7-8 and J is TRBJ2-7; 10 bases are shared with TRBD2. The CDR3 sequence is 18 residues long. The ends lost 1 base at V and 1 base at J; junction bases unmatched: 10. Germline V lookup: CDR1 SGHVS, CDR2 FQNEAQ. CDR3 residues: CASSLGTSGPGWSYEQYF. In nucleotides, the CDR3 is TGTGCCAGCAGCTTAGGGACTAGCGGTCCTGGATGGTCCTACGAGCAGTACTTC.

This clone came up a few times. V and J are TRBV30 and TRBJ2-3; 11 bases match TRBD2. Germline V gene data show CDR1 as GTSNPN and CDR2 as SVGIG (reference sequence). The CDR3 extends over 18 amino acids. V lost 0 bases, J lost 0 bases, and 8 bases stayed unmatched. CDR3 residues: CAWSVKVASGRSTDTQYF. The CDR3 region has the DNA TGTGCCTGGAGTGTAAAGGTAGCTAGCGGGAGGAGCACAGATACGCAGTATTTT.

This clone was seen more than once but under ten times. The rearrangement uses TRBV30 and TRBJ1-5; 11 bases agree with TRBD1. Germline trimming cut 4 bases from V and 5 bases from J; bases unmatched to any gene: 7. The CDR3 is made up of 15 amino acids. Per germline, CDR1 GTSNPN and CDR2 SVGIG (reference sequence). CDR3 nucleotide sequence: TGTGCCTGGACTCACGGGACAGGGGGGCATCAGCCCCAGCATTTT. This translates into CAWTHGTGGHQPQHF.

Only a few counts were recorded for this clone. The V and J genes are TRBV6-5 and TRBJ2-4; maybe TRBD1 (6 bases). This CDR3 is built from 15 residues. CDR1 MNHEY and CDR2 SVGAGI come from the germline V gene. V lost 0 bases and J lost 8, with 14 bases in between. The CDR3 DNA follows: TGTGCCAGCAGTTACTCTGGCCAGGGGATGCACATTCAGTACTTC. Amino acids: CASSYSGQGMHIQYF.

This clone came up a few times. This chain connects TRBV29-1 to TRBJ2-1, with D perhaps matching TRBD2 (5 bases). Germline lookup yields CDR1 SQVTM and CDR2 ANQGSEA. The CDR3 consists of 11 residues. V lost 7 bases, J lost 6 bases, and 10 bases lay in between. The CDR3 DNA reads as TGCAGCGCCACTAGTCGCAATGAGCAGTTCTTC. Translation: CSATSRNEQFF.

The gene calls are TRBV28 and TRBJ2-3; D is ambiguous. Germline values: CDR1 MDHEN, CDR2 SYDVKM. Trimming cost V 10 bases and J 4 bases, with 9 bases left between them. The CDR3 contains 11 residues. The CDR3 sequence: CATLSSDTQYF. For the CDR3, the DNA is TGTGCCACCCTGAGCTCAGATACGCAGTATTTT.

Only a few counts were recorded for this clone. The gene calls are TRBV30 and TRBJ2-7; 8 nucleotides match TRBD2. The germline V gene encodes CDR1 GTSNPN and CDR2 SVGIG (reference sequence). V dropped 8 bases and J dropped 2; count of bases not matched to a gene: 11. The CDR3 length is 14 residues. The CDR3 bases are TGTGCCGGGGGGCGGGAGGCTGGAGCCTACGAGCAGTACTTC. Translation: CAGGREAGAYEQYF.

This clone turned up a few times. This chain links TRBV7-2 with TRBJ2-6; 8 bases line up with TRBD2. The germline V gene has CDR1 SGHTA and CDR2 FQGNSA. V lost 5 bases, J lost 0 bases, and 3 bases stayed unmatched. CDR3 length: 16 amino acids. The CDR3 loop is CASSPGTSSGANVLTF. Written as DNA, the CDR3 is TGTGCCAGCAGCCCGGGGACTAGCTCTGGGGCCAACGTCCTGACTTTC.

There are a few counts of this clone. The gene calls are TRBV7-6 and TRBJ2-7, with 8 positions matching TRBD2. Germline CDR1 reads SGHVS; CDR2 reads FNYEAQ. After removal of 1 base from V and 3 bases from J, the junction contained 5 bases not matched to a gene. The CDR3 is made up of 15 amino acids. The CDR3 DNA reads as TGTGCCAGCAGCTTAGAGACTAGCGCTCTCTACGAGCAGTACTTC. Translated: CASSLETSALYEQYF.

Written as DNA, the CDR3 is TGTGCCAGCAGGGTTGGGCTAGTCACAGAGACCCAGTACTTC. It yields the protein CASRVGLVTETQYF. This chain joins TRBV7-9 and TRBJ2-5, with no clear D. Trimming removed 6 bases from V and 4 bases from J, with 15 bases in between. CDR1 and CDR2 from the germline V gene are SEHNR and FQNEAQ (reference sequence). This CDR3 region has 14 residues.

Written as DNA, the CDR3 is TGTGCCAGCAGCGTAGCTCGCCAGGGAGACGGGGAGCTGTTTTTT. It translates to CASSVARQGDGELFF. The V and J genes are TRBV9 and TRBJ2-2, with D perhaps being TRBD1 or TRBD2 (5 bases each). CDR3 length: 15 residues. With 0 bases removed from V and 7 bases from J, the gap between germline ends came to 13 bases. In germline, CDR1 is SGDLS, CDR2 YYNGEE.

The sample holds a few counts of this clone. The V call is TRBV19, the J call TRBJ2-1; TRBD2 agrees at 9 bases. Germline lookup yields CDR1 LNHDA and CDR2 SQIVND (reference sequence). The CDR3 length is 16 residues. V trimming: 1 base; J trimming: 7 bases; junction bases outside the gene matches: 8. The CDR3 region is CASSIGGGRAGNEQFF. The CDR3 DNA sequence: TGTGCCAGTAGTATAGGCGGCGGGAGGGCCGGGAATGAGCAGTTCTTC. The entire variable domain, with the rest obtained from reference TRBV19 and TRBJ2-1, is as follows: DGGITQSPKYLFRKEGQNVTLSCEQNLNHDAMYWYRQDPGQGLRLIYYSQIVNDFQKGDIAEGYSVSREKKESFPLTVTSAQKNPTAFYLCASSIGGGRAGNEQFFGPGTRLTVL.

CDR3 coding DNA: TGTGCCAGCAGTTCTGAGGGATCCAGTGGCTACACCTTC. Residues: CASSSEGSSGYTF. The chain joins TRBV6-1 to TRBJ1-2; D is undetermined. Looked up from germline, CDR1 is MNHNS and CDR2 is SASEGT. The CDR3 runs to 13 residues. V was trimmed by 5 bases and J by 7 bases, leaving 14 bases between them.

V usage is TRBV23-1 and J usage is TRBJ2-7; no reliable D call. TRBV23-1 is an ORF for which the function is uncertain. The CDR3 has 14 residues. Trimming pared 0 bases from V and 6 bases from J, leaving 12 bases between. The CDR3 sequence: CASSQSPRWREQYF. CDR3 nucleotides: TGCGCCAGCAGTCAATCGCCGAGGTGGCGCGAGCAGTACTTC.

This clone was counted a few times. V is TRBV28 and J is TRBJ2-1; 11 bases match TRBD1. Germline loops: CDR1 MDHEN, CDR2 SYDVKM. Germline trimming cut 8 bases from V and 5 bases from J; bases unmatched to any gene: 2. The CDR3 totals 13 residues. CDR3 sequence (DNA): TGTGCCAGCGGGACAGGGGGAAACAATGAGCAGTTCTTC. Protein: CASGTGGNNEQFF.

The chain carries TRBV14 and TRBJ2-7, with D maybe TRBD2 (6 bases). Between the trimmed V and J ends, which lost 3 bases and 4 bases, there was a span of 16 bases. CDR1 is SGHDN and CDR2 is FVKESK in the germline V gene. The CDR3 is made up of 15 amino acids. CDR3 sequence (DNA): TGTGCCAGCAGCCATAAGGGGACTCCCGAATACGAGCAGTACTTC. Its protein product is CASSHKGTPEYEQYF.

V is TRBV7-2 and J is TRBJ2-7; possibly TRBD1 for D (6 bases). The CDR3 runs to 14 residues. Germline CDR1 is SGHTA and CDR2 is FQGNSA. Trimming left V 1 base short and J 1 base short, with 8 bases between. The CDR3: CASSLETGSYEQYF. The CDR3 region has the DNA TGTGCCAGCAGCTTAGAAACAGGGTCCTACGAGCAGTACTTC.

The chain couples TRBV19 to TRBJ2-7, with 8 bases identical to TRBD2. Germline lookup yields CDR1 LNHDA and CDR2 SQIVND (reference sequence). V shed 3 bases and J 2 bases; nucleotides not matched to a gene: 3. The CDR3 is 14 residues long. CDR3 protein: CASSMTGLAYEQYF. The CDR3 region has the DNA TGTGCCAGTAGTATGACGGGACTAGCCTACGAGCAGTACTTC. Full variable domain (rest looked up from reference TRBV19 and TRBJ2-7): DGGITQSPKYLFRKEGQNVTLSCEQNLNHDAMYWYRQDPGQGLRLIYYSQIVNDFQKGDIAEGYSVSREKKESFPLTVTSAQKNPTAFYLCASSMTGLAYEQYFGPGTRLTVT.

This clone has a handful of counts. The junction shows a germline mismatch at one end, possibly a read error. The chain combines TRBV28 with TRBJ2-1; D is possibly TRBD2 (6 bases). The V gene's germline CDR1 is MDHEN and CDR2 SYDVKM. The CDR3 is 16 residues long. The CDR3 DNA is TGTGCCCGCAGTTTCCCCGCCGGGACTGACACCAATGAGCAGTTCTTC. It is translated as CARSFPAGTDTNEQFF.

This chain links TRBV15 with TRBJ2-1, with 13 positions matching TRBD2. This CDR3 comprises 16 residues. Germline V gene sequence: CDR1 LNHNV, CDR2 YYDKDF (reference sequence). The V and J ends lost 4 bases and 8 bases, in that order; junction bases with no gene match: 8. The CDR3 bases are TGTGCCACCAGCACTGGGACTAGCGGGAAGTTACATGAGCAGTTCTTC. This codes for CATSTGTSGKLHEQFF.

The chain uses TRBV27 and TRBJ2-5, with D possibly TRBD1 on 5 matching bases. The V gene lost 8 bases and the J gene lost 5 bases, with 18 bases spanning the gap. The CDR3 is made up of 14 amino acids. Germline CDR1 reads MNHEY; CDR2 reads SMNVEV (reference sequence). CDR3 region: CASAAPGRMETQYF. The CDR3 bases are TGTGCCAGCGCGGCGCCAGGGCGAATGGAGACCCAGTACTTC.

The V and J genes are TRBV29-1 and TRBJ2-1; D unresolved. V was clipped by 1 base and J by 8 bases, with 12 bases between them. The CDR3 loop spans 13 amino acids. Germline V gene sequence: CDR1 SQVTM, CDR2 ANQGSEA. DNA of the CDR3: TGCAGCGTTGAAGGCAGGAGACTGGATGAGCAGTTCTTC. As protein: CSVEGRRLDEQFF.

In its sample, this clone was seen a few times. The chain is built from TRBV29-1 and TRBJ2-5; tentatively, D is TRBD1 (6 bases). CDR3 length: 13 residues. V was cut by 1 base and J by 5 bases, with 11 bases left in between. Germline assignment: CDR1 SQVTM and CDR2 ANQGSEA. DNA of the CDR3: TGCAGCGTTGAAGGTACAGGGCTGGAGACCCAGTACTTC. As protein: CSVEGTGLETQYF.

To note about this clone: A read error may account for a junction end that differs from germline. CDR3 sequence: CASSLAGGLGDTQYF. In nucleotides, the CDR3 is TGTGCTAGCAGCCTAGCGGGAGGGCTTGGAGATACGCAGTATTTT. The chain links TRBV7-7 to TRBJ2-3; 12 bases line up with TRBD2. CDR3 length: 15 residues. The germline V gene encodes CDR1 SSHAT and CDR2 FNYEAQ (reference sequence).

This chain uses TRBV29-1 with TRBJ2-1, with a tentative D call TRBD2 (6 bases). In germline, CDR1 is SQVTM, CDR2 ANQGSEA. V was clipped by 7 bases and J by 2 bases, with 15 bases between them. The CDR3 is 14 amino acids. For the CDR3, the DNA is TGCAGCGCTCTCACGGGGGTGCCCTACAATGAGCAGTTCTTC. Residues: CSALTGVPYNEQFF.

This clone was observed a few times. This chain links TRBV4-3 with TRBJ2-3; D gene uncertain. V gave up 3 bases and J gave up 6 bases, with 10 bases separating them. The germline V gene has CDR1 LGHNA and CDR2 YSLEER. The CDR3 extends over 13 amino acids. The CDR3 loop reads CASSHQTADTQYF. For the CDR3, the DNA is TGCGCCAGCAGCCACCAGACCGCCGATACGCAGTATTTT.